A single sample gave rise to the 8 T cell receptor beta chains below, sequenced in a study of T-cell memory formation after mild COVID-19. A single record per CDR3 protein comes from TCRdb applying MiXCR to the 5' RACE reads. This table has 250,000 or so distinct CDR3 sequences, roughly 18% appearing once. Sequenced: PBMCs or a T cell subset sorted from them (not recorded which). Receptors were obtained from a man aged 18 to 30 who had mild COVID-19 (a few samples of this study predate the infection). Cell type and time point are not known.

This clonotype turned up a few times. This chain joins TRBV15 and TRBJ2-5, with D perhaps TRBD2 (5 bases). The CDR3 consists of 13 residues. Germline loops: CDR1 LNHNV, CDR2 YYDKDF (reference sequence). Trimming cost V 0 bases and J 5 bases, with 7 bases left between them. DNA of the CDR3: TGTGCCACCAGCAGAGATTGGAGGGAGACCCAGTACTTC. Encoded protein: CATSRDWRETQYF.

In its sample, this clonotype was seen a few times. The chain combines TRBV6-5 with TRBJ1-4, with a weak D call TRBD1 (5 bases). Trimming removed 5 bases at V and 5 bases at J, with 18 bases between. The CDR3 loop spans 16 amino acids. Germline V lookup: CDR1 MNHEY, CDR2 SVGAGI. The CDR3 DNA is TGTGCCAGCAGTCGCGTCCAAGGGGCCTCCAATGAAAAACTGTTTTTT. Its translation is CASSRVQGASNEKLFF.

This clonotype was detected a few times. This sequence joins TRBV4-3 and TRBJ1-2; TRBD1 might be the D (6 bases). Trimming cost V 5 bases and J 1 base, with 20 bases left between them. Germline CDR1 reads LGHNA; CDR2 reads YSLEER. The CDR3 runs 17 residues. DNA of the CDR3: TGCGCCAGCAGCGCCCACCCACCAGGGGACATTAACTATGGCTACACCTTC. Translation: CASSAHPPGDINYGYTF.

The gene calls are TRBV20-1 and TRBJ2-5, with D possibly matching TRBD2 (6 bases). V was cut by 3 bases and J by 2 bases, with 13 bases left in between. The CDR3 loop spans 14 amino acids. The germline V gene encodes CDR1 DFQATT and CDR2 SNEGSKA (reference sequence). The CDR3 bases are TGCAGTGCTAGTAACCGACTAGGGCAAGAGACCCAGTACTTC. It is translated as CSASNRLGQETQYF.

The count of this clonotype is one. The CDR3 DNA is TGTGCCAGCAGCTTCAAAAACTCTGGGGCCAACGTCCTGACTTTC. Amino acids: CASSFKNSGANVLTF. The chain combines TRBV7-9 with TRBJ2-6; D ambiguous. CDR1 and CDR2 from the germline V gene are SEHNR and FQNEAQ (reference sequence). V lost 3 bases and J 0 bases, leaving 6 bases between the germline ends. CDR3 length equals 15 residues.

This clonotype has more than one count but fewer than ten. The V gene is TRBV7-6, the J gene TRBJ2-1, with D perhaps matching TRBD2 (5 bases). This CDR3 has 16 residues. Per germline, CDR1 SGHVS and CDR2 FNYEAQ. Between the trimmed V and J ends, which lost 2 bases and 4 bases, there was a span of 15 bases. The CDR3 reads CASSLRGAAGYNEQFF. CDR3 DNA sequence: TGTGCCAGCAGCTTAAGAGGCGCCGCGGGTTACAATGAGCAGTTCTTC. Filled out from reference TRBV7-6 and TRBJ2-1, the complete variable domain reads GAGVSQSPRYKVTKRGQDVALRCDPISGHVSLYWYRQALGQGPEFLTYFNYEAQQDKSGLPNDRFSAERPEGSISTLTIQRTEQRDSAMYRCASSLRGAAGYNEQFFGPGTRLTVL.

The chain employs TRBV6-1 and TRBJ1-1; D is perhaps TRBD1 (5 bases). The germline V and J ends were trimmed by 7 bases and 7 bases, with 16 bases remaining between them. The CDR3 is 13 residues long. Germline-derived CDR1 and CDR2 are MNHNS and SASEGT. CDR3 coding DNA: TGTGCCAGCAAGCTCTCGGGGGGAATTGAAGCTTTCTTT. This gives the protein CASKLSGGIEAFF.

The chain combines TRBV7-9 with TRBJ2-1, with D hard to call. The length of the CDR3 is 14 residues. Germline V CDR1 and CDR2: SEHNR, FQNEAQ (reference sequence). Trimming removed 5 bases at V and 9 bases at J, with 17 bases between. The CDR3 DNA follows: TGTGCCAGCAGCCGAACGGCGAGTCAGCGTGAGCAGTTCTTC. This sequence encodes CASSRTASQREQFF.